These 21 T cell receptor beta chains share one sample of origin, sequenced in a study of cytomegalovirus exposure and HLA in healthy donors. Some clones are missing from TCRdb's copy, which holds only in-frame ones; the method was immunoSEQ multiplex PCR. The sample includes about 200,000 clones, around 78% of them seen just once. Sequencing was carried out using PBMCs. All receptors derive from a woman under 30 in good health and CMV-seronegative.

V and J are TRBV5-1 and TRBJ2-7, with TRBD1 as a possible D gene (6 bases). CDR1 and CDR2 (germline): SGHRS, YFSETQ. V was cut by 4 bases and J by 3 bases, with 14 bases left in between. This CDR3 is built from 14 residues. CDR3 protein: CASSTNGQFYEQYF. For the CDR3, the DNA is TGCGCCAGCAGCACCAACGGACAGTTCTACGAGCAGTACTTC.

This chain links TRBV11-2 with TRBJ1-2, with a possible D match to TRBD1 (5 bases). V was pared by 5 bases and J by 4 bases, with 14 bases between. The germline V gene has CDR1 SGHAT and CDR2 FQNNGV. CDR3 length: 14 amino acids. The CDR3 DNA sequence: TGTGCCAGCAGCACGCGGGCAGGGAGCTATGGCTACACCTTC. Translation: CASSTRAGSYGYTF.

The chain combines TRBV9 with TRBJ2-2, with TRBD2 identical over 9 bases. The CDR3 is made up of 15 amino acids. The germline V gene has CDR1 SGDLS and CDR2 YYNGEE. V lost 2 bases, J lost 1 base, and 0 bases stayed unmatched. The CDR3 DNA follows: TGTGCCAGCAGCGTTAGCGGGGGGAACACCGGGGAGCTGTTTTTT. Translation: CASSVSGGNTGELFF. Filled out from reference TRBV9 and TRBJ2-2, the complete variable domain reads DSGVTQTPKHLITATGQRVTLRCSPRSGDLSVYWYQQSLDQGLQFLIQYYNGEERAKGNILERFSAQQFPDLHSELNLSSLELGDSALYFCASSVSGGNTGELFFGEGSRLTVL.

To note about this clone: The sample carries other DNA sequences with the same CDR3. V and J are TRBV7-3 and TRBJ2-5; TRBD2 matches at 7 bases. V was pared by 2 bases and J by 4 bases, with 4 bases of the junction left unmatched. The CDR3 totals 14 residues. From germline, CDR1 is SGHTA and CDR2 FQGTGA. CDR3 sequence (DNA): TGTGCCAGCAGCTTAGCGGGAGCAGGAGAGACCCAGTACTTC. Amino acids: CASSLAGAGETQYF.

This clone was seen only a few times. This chain connects TRBV5-1 to TRBJ2-7; unclear D gene. Germline CDR1 SGHRS, CDR2 YFSETQ. V was shortened by 0 bases and J by 4 bases, with 2 bases between the two germline ends. The CDR3 is made up of 11 amino acids. As DNA, the CDR3 is TGCGCCAGCAGCTTGGCTTACGAGCAGTACTTC. This translates into CASSLAYEQYF.

J is TRBJ1-6 and V is TRBV9, with D unclear. V was pared by 4 bases and J by 5 bases, with 10 bases between. Per the germline V gene, CDR1 is SGDLS and CDR2 is YYNGEE. CDR3 length: 14 residues. The DNA of the CDR3 is TGTGCCAGCAGCCCGGAAACGCATAATTCACCCCTCCACTTT. Translated: CASSPETHNSPLHF.

This clone was picked up one time. The chain combines TRBV7-3 with TRBJ2-1; TRBD2 agrees at 12 bases. This CDR3 has 16 residues. The junction had 7 bases not matched to a gene; V was cut back by 2 bases and J by 8 bases. CDR1 and CDR2 from the germline V gene are SGHTA and FQGTGA. The CDR3 DNA reads TGTGCCAGCAGCTTAGCCACTAGCGGGAGGTTCTATGAGCAGTTCTTC. This gives the protein CASSLATSGRFYEQFF.

This chain joins TRBV28 and TRBJ1-2; TRBD1 might be the D (5 bases). CDR1 and CDR2 (germline): MDHEN, SYDVKM. The V end lost 3 bases, the J end lost 5 bases, and 13 bases lay between the germline ends. The CDR3 has 14 amino acids. The CDR3 DNA is TGTGCCAGCAGTTTTGGGGACTCTCGGTATGGCTACACCTTC. It specifies CASSFGDSRYGYTF.

The rearrangement uses TRBV27 and TRBJ1-2; D not certain. The germline V gene has CDR1 MNHEY and CDR2 SMNVEV (reference sequence). V lost 5 bases and J 1 base, leaving 8 bases between the germline ends. CDR3 length: 13 amino acids. For the CDR3, the DNA is TGTGCCAGCAGTATGACGGGTAACTATGGCTACACCTTC. Protein sequence: CASSMTGNYGYTF.

The chain recombines TRBV7-2 with TRBJ1-2, with 8 bases aligning to TRBD1. CDR3 length equals 16 residues. The trim removed 5 bases at V and 8 bases at J, leaving 16 bases unmatched. Per the germline V gene, CDR1 is SGHTA and CDR2 is FQGNSA. The CDR3 bases are TGTGCCAGCAGCGTACGGACAGGGACTCGAGCTGGGGGCTACACCTTC. This translates into CASSVRTGTRAGGYTF.

This chain links TRBV4-1 with TRBJ2-3, with no clear D. Germline V lookup: CDR1 MGHRA, CDR2 YSYEKL. The CDR3 has 14 residues. Deletions cut 0 bases from V and 6 bases from J, with 10 bases between. CDR3 coding DNA: TGCGCCAGCAGCCAAGAACTACCCGCGGATACGCAGTATTTT. Translating gives CASSQELPADTQYF.

This clone was seen a few times. V gene TRBV18 combines with J gene TRBJ1-6; 9 bases agree with TRBD1. Germline CDR1 reads KGHSH; CDR2 reads LQKENI. V lost 3 bases to trimming and J lost 9 bases; unmatched junction nucleotides: 9. The CDR3 totals 16 residues. CDR3 DNA sequence: TGTGCCAGCTCACCTAAACAGGGGGCCGGGATTTCACCCCTCCACTTT. Protein: CASSPKQGAGISPLHF.

V and J are TRBV9 and TRBJ2-1, with 13 positions matching TRBD2. The CDR3 spans 18 residues. Losses at the gene ends were 0 bases for V and 8 bases for J; bases not matched to a gene: 11. Germline-derived CDR1 and CDR2 are SGDLS and YYNGEE. CDR3 sequence reads: CASSVAGTSGNSWDEQFF. The CDR3 DNA follows: TGTGCCAGCAGCGTAGCCGGGACTAGCGGGAACTCCTGGGATGAGCAGTTCTTC.

This clone came up once. The V gene is TRBV6-6, the J gene TRBJ1-5, with 7 nucleotides matching TRBD1. Germline V gene sequence: CDR1 MNHNY, CDR2 SVGAGI (reference sequence). There are 14 residues in the CDR3. The junction had 2 bases not matched to a gene; V was cut back by 6 bases and J by 0 bases. The CDR3 protein is CASRRDSSNQPQHF. The CDR3 nucleotides read TGTGCCAGCAGAAGGGACAGTAGCAATCAGCCCCAGCATTTT.

The chain links TRBV25-1 to TRBJ2-5; D not resolved. There are 11 residues in the CDR3. Trimming removed 3 bases at V and 5 bases at J, with 4 bases between. CDR1 is MGHDK and CDR2 is SYGVNS in the germline V gene. The CDR3 DNA reads TGTGCCAGCAGTGATCGGGAGACCCAGTACTTC. Encoded protein: CASSDRETQYF. Looking up the rest from reference TRBV25-1 and TRBJ2-5 gives the full variable domain: EADIYQTPRYLVIGTGKKITLECSQTMGHDKMYWYQQDPGMELHLIHYSYGVNSTEKGDLSSESTVSRIRTEHFPLTLESARPSHTSQYLCASSDRETQYFGPGTRLLVL.

Concerning this clone itself: In the same sample, other DNA sequences code for this CDR3. This chain links TRBV27 with TRBJ1-2; D unclear. This CDR3 is 13 amino acids long. Germline values: CDR1 MNHEY, CDR2 SMNVEV (reference sequence). Trimming took off 3 bases at V and 2 bases at J, with 7 bases between the two ends. In DNA form, the CDR3 reads TGTGCCAGCAGTTTGACGGGGAACTATGGCTACACCTTC. Translating gives CASSLTGNYGYTF.

Comment on this clone: The junction differs from germline at one of its ends, possibly a read error. DNA for the CDR3: TGTGCTAGCAGCTTAGACCTAACGAGCTCCTACAATGAGCAGTTCTTC. This sequence encodes CASSLDLTSSYNEQFF. V is TRBV7-7 and J is TRBJ2-1; no definite D call. There are 16 residues in the CDR3. The germline V gene has CDR1 SSHAT and CDR2 FNYEAQ (reference sequence).

DNA for the CDR3: TGTGCCTGGAGTGACACAGGGGGCACTAATGAAAAACTGTTTTTT. Amino acid sequence: CAWSDTGGTNEKLFF. The chain couples TRBV30 to TRBJ1-4; 9 bases map to TRBD1. The CDR3 sequence is 15 residues long. Germline assignment: CDR1 GTSNPN and CDR2 SVGIG (reference sequence). Trimming cost V 1 base and J 2 bases; bases outside gene matches: 2. The complete variable domain, with remaining parts taken from reference TRBV30 and TRBJ1-4, reads SQTIHQWPATLVQPVGSPLSLECTVEGTSNPNLYWYRQAAGRGLQLLFYSVGIGQISSEVPQNLSASRPQDRQFILSSKKLLLSDSGFYLCAWSDTGGTNEKLFFGSGTQLSVL.

This clone was detected once. The CDR3 DNA follows: TGTGCCAGCTCACCTCAGGAGAACACTGAAGCTTTCTTT. This codes for CASSPQENTEAFF. The chain uses TRBV18 and TRBJ1-1; unclear D gene. CDR1 and CDR2 from the germline V gene are KGHSH and LQKENI. The germline V and J ends were trimmed by 3 bases and 1 base, with 6 bases remaining between them. This CDR3 has 13 residues.

V and J are TRBV5-1 and TRBJ1-1, with D perhaps matching TRBD1 (5 bases). This CDR3 region has 15 residues. Germline-derived CDR1 and CDR2 are SGHRS and YFSETQ. Between the trimmed V and J ends, which lost 3 bases and 0 bases, there was a span of 12 bases. The CDR3: CASSSSWGLNTEAFF. For the CDR3, the DNA is TGCGCCAGCAGCTCCTCTTGGGGACTGAACACTGAAGCTTTCTTT. Full variable domain (outside the CDR3, taken from reference TRBV5-1 and TRBJ1-1): KAGVTQTPRYLIKTRGQQVTLSCSPISGHRSVSWYQQTPGQGLQFLFEYFSETQRNKGNFPGRFSGRQFSNSRSEMNVSTLELGDSALYLCASSSSWGLNTEAFFGQGTRLTVV.

This chain's CDR3 is CATSRRTAKNEKLFF. CDR3 DNA: TGTGCCACCAGCAGACGGACAGCAAAGAATGAAAAACTGTTTTTT. The chain has TRBV15 and TRBJ1-4; perhaps TRBD1 as D (6 bases). The CDR3 runs 15 residues. Trimming removed 2 bases at V and 5 bases at J, with 12 bases between. Germline V gives CDR1 LNHNV, CDR2 YYDKDF (reference sequence).